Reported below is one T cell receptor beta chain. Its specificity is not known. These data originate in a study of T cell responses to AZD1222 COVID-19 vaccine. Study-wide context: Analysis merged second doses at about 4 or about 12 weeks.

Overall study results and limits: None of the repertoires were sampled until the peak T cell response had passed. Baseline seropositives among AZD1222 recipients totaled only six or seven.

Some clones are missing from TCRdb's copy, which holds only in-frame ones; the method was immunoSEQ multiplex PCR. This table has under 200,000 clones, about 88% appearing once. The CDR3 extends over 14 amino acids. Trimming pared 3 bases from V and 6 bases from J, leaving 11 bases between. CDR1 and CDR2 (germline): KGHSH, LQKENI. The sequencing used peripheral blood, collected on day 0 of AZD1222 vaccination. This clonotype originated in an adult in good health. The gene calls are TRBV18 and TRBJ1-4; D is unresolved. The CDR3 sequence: CASSPPGWDEKLFF. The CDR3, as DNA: TGTGCCAGCTCACCTCCGGGTTGGGATGAAAAACTGTTTTTT.